The 32 T cell receptor beta chains below all came from one sample that was sequenced in a study of technical replicates of blood from a few donors. Only in-frame clones appear in the TCRdb table, and some are missing; sequencing was by immunoSEQ multiplex PCR. The table lists approximately 81,000 clones, about 81% of them singletons. Sequencing was done on a sample of PBMCs. The receptors originated from a human donor in good health. Some clones in this sample may be carry-over from other donors' samples.

In this sample, this clone turned up once. The chain has TRBV29-1 and TRBJ2-3; 7 bases agree with TRBD2. CDR3 length: 15 residues. CDR1 and CDR2 (germline): SQVTM, ANQGSEA. The V gene end was trimmed by 0 bases and the J gene end by 2 bases; junction bases not matched to a gene: 5. The CDR3: CSVEDQRDYTDTQYF. The CDR3 region has the DNA TGCAGCGTTGAAGATCAAAGGGACTACACAGATACGCAGTATTTT.

This chain connects TRBV7-9 to TRBJ1-2; 11 nucleotides agree with TRBD1. CDR1 is SEHNR and CDR2 is FQNEAQ in the germline V gene (reference sequence). CDR3 length: 15 residues. V shed 3 bases and J 8 bases; nucleotides not matched to a gene: 8. CDR3 coding DNA: TGTGCCAGCAGCTTTGGGGGACAGGGGGGCGGCGGCTACACCTTC. This translates into CASSFGGQGGGGYTF.

The chain uses TRBV2 and TRBJ2-7; 10 bases line up with TRBD2. V trimming: 0 bases; J trimming: 3 bases; junction bases outside the gene matches: 11. The CDR3 consists of 18 residues. The germline gives CDR1 SNHLY, CDR2 FYNNEI. CDR3 loop: CASSEAEASGSMVYEQYF. The CDR3, as DNA: TGTGCCAGCAGTGAAGCGGAGGCTAGCGGGAGTATGGTCTACGAGCAGTACTTC.

This CDR3 is CAWALRGAQETQYF. The DNA for the CDR3 is TGTGCCTGGGCCTTAAGGGGTGCTCAAGAGACCCAGTACTTC. The genes are TRBV30 and TRBJ2-5, with D possibly TRBD1 on 5 matching bases. Germline CDR1 GTSNPN, CDR2 SVGIG (reference sequence). The CDR3 extends over 14 amino acids. Trimming stripped 5 bases from V and 2 bases from J, with 15 bases between.

V and J are TRBV5-4 and TRBJ1-2, with D possibly matching TRBD1 (6 bases). The length of the CDR3 is 15 residues. The V end lost 0 bases, the J end lost 3 bases, and 12 bases lay between the germline ends. Germline loops: CDR1 SGHNT, CDR2 YYREEE (reference sequence). This CDR3 reads CASSLAGAWDYGYTF. Here the CDR3 DNA reads TGTGCCAGCAGCTTGGCAGGGGCGTGGGACTATGGCTACACCTTC.

The chain carries TRBV7-7 and TRBJ2-1; TRBD2 aligns across 10 bases. Trimming removed 1 base from V and 6 bases from J; junction bases left unmatched: 3. This CDR3 contains 15 residues. Per germline, CDR1 SSHAT and CDR2 FNYEAQ (reference sequence). The CDR3 protein is CASSLGSGGGNEQFF. For the CDR3, the DNA is TGTGCCAGCAGCTTAGGGAGCGGGGGGGGCAATGAGCAGTTCTTC.

This chain connects TRBV30 to TRBJ2-5; 10 bases are shared with TRBD2. Germline CDR1 and CDR2: GTSNPN and SVGIG (reference sequence). The CDR3 runs 17 residues. Trimming cost V 3 bases and J 5 bases; bases outside gene matches: 15. The CDR3 sequence: CAWSSTSGLLWGETQYF. The CDR3 DNA follows: TGTGCCTGGAGCTCGACTAGCGGGCTTCTATGGGGGGAGACCCAGTACTTC.

The gene calls are TRBV18 and TRBJ2-6, with 12 bases fitting TRBD2. The germline V gene encodes CDR1 KGHSH and CDR2 LQKENI. Trimming cost V 3 bases and J 4 bases; bases outside gene matches: 16. The CDR3 length is 21 residues. This chain's CDR3 is CASSPPSASGRAFGGANVLTF. The CDR3 DNA reads as TGTGCCAGCTCACCCCCCTCGGCTAGCGGGAGGGCCTTCGGAGGGGCCAACGTCCTGACTTTC.

The chain carries TRBV6-5 and TRBJ2-1; 12 bases match TRBD1. The CDR3 spans 16 residues. The germline V gene has CDR1 MNHEY and CDR2 SVGAGI. The junction had 7 bases not matched to a gene; V was cut back by 3 bases and J by 7 bases. Written as DNA, the CDR3 is TGTGCCAGCAGTTATGGGGGACAGGGGGCGAGGAATGAGCAGTTCTTC. Translation: CASSYGGQGARNEQFF.

The DNA of the CDR3 is TGTGCCAGCAGCTCAAGGACAGGGAGCACCGGGGAGCTGTTTTTT. Translation: CASSSRTGSTGELFF. The rearrangement uses TRBV7-2 and TRBJ2-2; TRBD1 aligns across 8 bases. J gave up 4 bases and V 4 bases, and 5 bases lay outside the gene matches. Germline V gene data show CDR1 as SGHTA and CDR2 as FQGNSA. The CDR3 contains 15 residues.

CDR3 nucleotides: TGTGCCAGCAGCCAAGAAGAAGGTTCGGGGCAGTACTTC. Residues: CASSQEEGSGQYF. The gene calls are TRBV14 and TRBJ2-7, with D unresolved. The CDR3 sequence is 13 residues long. CDR1 is SGHDN, CDR2 FVKESK, per germline. The V gene lost 0 bases and the J gene lost 9 bases, with 12 bases spanning the gap.

The chain has TRBV5-1 and TRBJ2-7; D perhaps matches TRBD2 (6 bases). Germline-derived CDR1 and CDR2 are SGHRS and YFSETQ. V was clipped by 4 bases and J by 7 bases, with 18 bases between them. The CDR3 is 14 residues long. CDR3 in amino acids: CASSLGTGYREQYF. Here the CDR3 DNA reads TGCGCCAGCAGCCTAGGGACTGGGTACAGGGAGCAGTACTTC.

The J gene is TRBJ1-2, the V gene TRBV2; TRBD1 matches 8 bases. The germline V gene has CDR1 SNHLY and CDR2 FYNNEI. The V and J ends lost 6 bases and 7 bases, in that order; junction bases with no gene match: 1. The CDR3 has 11 residues. CDR3 protein: CASRDRVGYTF. For the CDR3, the DNA is TGTGCCAGCAGGGACAGGGTTGGCTACACCTTC.

This clone was seen just once. The chain recombines TRBV7-9 with TRBJ2-4; possibly TRBD2 for D (5 bases). Germline loops: CDR1 SEHNR, CDR2 FQNEAQ (reference sequence). V lost 5 bases and J 3 bases, leaving 14 bases between the germline ends. The CDR3 covers 15 residues. The CDR3 loop reads CASSDSASIKNIQYF. For the CDR3, the DNA is TGTGCCAGCAGCGATAGCGCCTCAATCAAAAACATTCAGTACTTC.

This chain connects TRBV5-1 to TRBJ2-2; D ambiguous. The ends were cut back, 2 bases at V and 0 bases at J, with 11 bases in the middle. CDR1 SGHRS and CDR2 YFSETQ come from the germline V gene. The CDR3 is 16 amino acids. The CDR3 loop is CASSLRGTPNTGELFF. The CDR3 nucleotides are TGCGCCAGCAGCTTAAGAGGCACTCCGAACACCGGGGAGCTGTTTTTT.

The chain has TRBV30 and TRBJ2-5; possible D gene TRBD1, 6 bases. The CDR3 has 15 residues. From germline, CDR1 is GTSNPN and CDR2 SVGIG (reference sequence). Trimming took off 1 base at V and 2 bases at J, with 14 bases between the two ends. CDR3 DNA: TGTGCCTGGAGTGCCACTCAGGGGTGGCAAGAGACCCAGTACTTC. This translates into CAWSATQGWQETQYF.

This clone was observed a handful of times. V usage is TRBV2 and J usage is TRBJ2-7; D might be TRBD1 (5 bases). This CDR3 is 13 amino acids long. Trimming took 5 bases from V and 5 from J, leaving 13 bases between them. CDR1 and CDR2 from the germline V gene are SNHLY and FYNNEI. The CDR3 coding sequence is TGTGCCAGCAGTTATTCAGGGTACCACGAGCAGTACTTC. Translating gives CASSYSGYHEQYF. Based on the CDR3 plus reference TRBV2 and TRBJ2-7, the full variable domain is EPEVTQTPSHQVTQMGQEVILRCVPISNHLYFYWYRQILGQKVEFLVSFYNNEISEKSEIFDDQFSVERPDGSNFTLKIRSTKLEDSAMYFCASSYSGYHEQYFGPGTRLTVT.

The chain carries TRBV30 and TRBJ1-2; the D is unclear. V gave up 0 bases and J gave up 5 bases, with 7 bases separating them. Germline assignment: CDR1 GTSNPN and CDR2 SVGIG (reference sequence). The CDR3 has 12 amino acids. As DNA, the CDR3 is TGTGCCTGGAGTGTAACGGAGTATGGCTACACCTTC. Translated: CAWSVTEYGYTF.

This clone was recorded a few times. The chain links TRBV30 to TRBJ1-1, with 7 bases fitting TRBD1. The CDR3 extends over 12 amino acids. Germline loops: CDR1 GTSNPN, CDR2 SVGIG (reference sequence). The V and J ends lost 3 bases and 5 bases, in that order; junction bases with no gene match: 3. This CDR3 reads CAWRNRGTEAFF. DNA of the CDR3: TGTGCCTGGAGGAACAGGGGAACTGAAGCTTTCTTT.

The J gene is TRBJ1-5, the V gene TRBV18; no reliable D call. Germline V gene data show CDR1 as KGHSH and CDR2 as LQKENI. Trimming cost V 3 bases and J 10 bases, with 13 bases left between them. The CDR3 loop spans 13 amino acids. The CDR3 region has the DNA TGTGCCAGCTCACCCTCGAGGTCCGTTCCCCAGCATTTT. Amino acids: CASSPSRSVPQHF. The whole variable domain, remainder taken from reference TRBV18 and TRBJ1-5, is NAGVMQNPRHLVRRRGQEARLRCSPMKGHSHVYWYRQLPEEGLKFMVYLQKENIIDESGMPKERFSAEFPKEGPSILRIQQVVRGDSAAYFCASSPSRSVPQHFGDGTRLSIL.

The V and J genes are TRBV6-5 and TRBJ2-7, with TRBD2 identical over 8 bases. The V gene's germline CDR1 is MNHEY and CDR2 SVGAGI. J was trimmed by 0 bases and V by 4 bases; bases with no gene match: 8. The CDR3 is made up of 16 amino acids. The CDR3 sequence is CASSWKLAASSYEQYF. The CDR3 DNA reads as TGTGCCAGCAGTTGGAAACTAGCGGCCAGCTCCTACGAGCAGTACTTC.

The gene calls are TRBV9 and TRBJ2-3; 9 positions agree with TRBD2. This CDR3 is 15 amino acids long. The V segment lost 4 bases and the J segment 1 base; nucleotides outside the gene matches: 4. In germline, CDR1 is SGDLS, CDR2 YYNGEE. This CDR3 is CASSLRLAGTDTQYF. DNA of the CDR3: TGTGCCAGCAGCTTAAGACTAGCGGGCACAGATACGCAGTATTTT.

The count of this clone is one. This rearrangement joins TRBV28 to TRBJ2-7, with D uncertain. Trimming removed 5 bases at V and 0 bases at J, with 17 bases between. This CDR3 contains 16 residues. The V gene's germline CDR1 is MDHEN and CDR2 SYDVKM. CDR3 amino acids: CASSVLPEAPSYEQYF. The CDR3 DNA reads as TGTGCCAGCAGTGTGCTTCCAGAGGCCCCCTCCTACGAGCAGTACTTC.

This chain joins TRBV25-1 and TRBJ2-7; D gene uncertain. Trimming shortened V by 10 bases and J by 3 bases, and 10 bases separated the two germline ends. This CDR3 is built from 11 residues. Germline lookup yields CDR1 MGHDK and CDR2 SYGVNS. In DNA, the CDR3 is TGTGCCACTTCGGGTTACTACGAGCAGTACTTC. Translation gives CATSGYYEQYF.

V gene TRBV4-1 combines with J gene TRBJ2-7; 12 nucleotides agree with TRBD2. Germline-derived CDR1 and CDR2 are MGHRA and YSYEKL. This CDR3 comprises 20 residues. The trim removed 0 bases at V and 3 bases at J, leaving 15 bases unmatched. This CDR3 reads CASSQDRRLAGGTYHYEQYF. The CDR3 region has the DNA TGCGCCAGCAGCCAAGACCGTCGGCTAGCGGGAGGGACATACCACTACGAGCAGTACTTC.

This chain joins TRBV5-6 and TRBJ1-2, with no clear D. Germline V lookup: CDR1 SGHDT, CDR2 YYEEEE. The CDR3 is made up of 13 amino acids. Deletions cut 7 bases from V and 8 bases from J, with 18 bases between. For the CDR3, the DNA is TGTGCCAGCGCCCTCGATCCGGGTCGAGGCTACACCTTC. Translated, it gives CASALDPGRGYTF.

V is TRBV19 and J is TRBJ2-7; 12 bases match TRBD1. Germline lookup yields CDR1 LNHDA and CDR2 SQIVND (reference sequence). The junction had 5 bases not matched to a gene; V was cut back by 4 bases and J by 7 bases. The CDR3 is 14 residues long. CDR3 sequence reads: CASSTGTGGREQYF. As DNA, the CDR3 is TGTGCCAGTAGTACCGGGACAGGGGGCCGGGAGCAGTACTTC.

The chain recombines TRBV7-2 with TRBJ1-1; no firm D call. Looked up from germline, CDR1 is SGHTA and CDR2 is FQGNSA. Trimming removed 5 bases at V and 5 bases at J, with 12 bases between. The CDR3 spans 13 residues. This CDR3 is CASSENRLTEAFF. The CDR3, as DNA: TGTGCCAGCAGCGAAAACAGATTAACTGAAGCTTTCTTT.

This rearrangement joins TRBV14 to TRBJ1-6; unclear D gene. From germline, CDR1 is SGHDN and CDR2 FVKESK. V was pared by 1 base and J by 7 bases, with 8 bases between. This CDR3 has 14 amino acids. For the CDR3, the DNA is TGTGCCAGCAGCCAAGGGAGGGCAAATTCACCCCTCCACTTT. Protein product: CASSQGRANSPLHF.

The genes are TRBV27 and TRBJ2-2; 11 positions match TRBD2. Trimming at V came to 3 bases and at J to 3 bases, leaving 0 bases not matched to a gene. CDR3 length: 15 amino acids. The germline V gene encodes CDR1 MNHEY and CDR2 SMNVEV (reference sequence). This CDR3 reads CASSFSGRDTGELFF. CDR3 coding DNA: TGTGCCAGCAGTTTTAGCGGGAGGGACACCGGGGAGCTGTTTTTT.

CDR3 coding DNA: TGTGCCAGCCGGCAGGGGGCGTCCTATAATTCACCCCTCCACTTT. Translation: CASRQGASYNSPLHF. The chain employs TRBV2 and TRBJ1-6; 8 bases are a match to TRBD1. Germline CDR1 and CDR2: SNHLY and FYNNEI. The CDR3 length is 15 residues. With V trimmed by 8 bases and J by 1 base, 4 bases remained unmatched.

This rearrangement joins TRBV25-1 to TRBJ2-2, with a weak D call TRBD1 (5 bases). The CDR3 runs to 17 residues. V lost 1 base and J lost 3, with 15 bases in between. CDR1 is MGHDK, CDR2 SYGVNS, per germline. The CDR3 loop is CASSELSPGLYTGELFF. Here the CDR3 DNA reads TGTGCCAGCAGTGAATTGAGTCCAGGGTTGTACACCGGGGAGCTGTTTTTT.